This passage covers 2 T cell receptor beta chains from one sample sequenced in a study of vaccination and CD4 T cells after COVID-19. Their antigens remain unidentified. The treatment was: approximately 11-day PBMC culture with coronavirus spike peptide pools or control peptides (ViraFEST assay). Once obtained from cultured CD4+ T cells, the DNA was sequenced using the Oncomine TCR Beta short-read assay. TCRdb itself ran the PCR reads through MiXCR, one entry per CDR3 protein. The table lists tens of thousands of distinct CDR3 sequences, roughly 44% of them singletons, with about a fifth in the top ten. The source was CD4+ T cells from blood, cultured in vitro, collected before SARS-CoV-2 vaccination. These receptors were taken from a human donor who received a COVID-19 vaccine.

The J gene is TRBJ2-7, the V gene TRBV4-1, with D possibly TRBD1 on 5 matching bases. The V end lost 1 base, the J end lost 6 bases, and 19 bases lay between the germline ends. This CDR3 has 16 amino acids. CDR1 and CDR2 (germline): MGHRA, YSYEKL. This CDR3 reads CASSQAYISRAVEQYF. CDR3 nucleotides: TGCGCCAGCAGCCAAGCTTATATTAGCAGGGCCGTCGAGCAGTACTTC.

This chain links TRBV20-1 with TRBJ2-5, with 10 bases aligning to TRBD2. V lost 3 bases, J lost 5 bases, and 6 bases stayed unmatched. CDR1 DFQATT and CDR2 SNEGSKA come from the germline V gene (reference sequence). The CDR3 extends over 14 amino acids. The CDR3, as DNA: TGCAGTGCTAGGAGCGGGGGGGCCCTGGAGACCCAGTACTTC. This encodes CSARSGGALETQYF.